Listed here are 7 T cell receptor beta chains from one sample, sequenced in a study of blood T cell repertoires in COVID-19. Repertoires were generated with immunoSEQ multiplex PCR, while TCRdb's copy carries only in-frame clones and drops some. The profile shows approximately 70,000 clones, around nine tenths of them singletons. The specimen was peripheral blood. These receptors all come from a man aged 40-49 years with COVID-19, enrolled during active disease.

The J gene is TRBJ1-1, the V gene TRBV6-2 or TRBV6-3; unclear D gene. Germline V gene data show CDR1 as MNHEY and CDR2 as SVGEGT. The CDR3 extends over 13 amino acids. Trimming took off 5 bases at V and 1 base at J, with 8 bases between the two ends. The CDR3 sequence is CASSVPGNTEAFF. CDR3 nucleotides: TGTGCCAGCAGTGTCCCGGGGAACACTGAAGCTTTCTTT.

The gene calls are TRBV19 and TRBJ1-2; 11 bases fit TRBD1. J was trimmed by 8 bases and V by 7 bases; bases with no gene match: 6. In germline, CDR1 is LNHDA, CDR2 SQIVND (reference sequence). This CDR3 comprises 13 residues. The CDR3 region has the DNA TGTGCCAGTACCCCGGGACAGGGGGGCGGCTACACCTTC. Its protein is CASTPGQGGGYTF.

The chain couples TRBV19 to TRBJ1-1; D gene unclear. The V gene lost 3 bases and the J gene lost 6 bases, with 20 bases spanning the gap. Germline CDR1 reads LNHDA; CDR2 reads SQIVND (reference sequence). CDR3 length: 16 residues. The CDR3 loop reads CASSIYSEGRIPEAFF. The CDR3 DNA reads TGTGCCAGTAGTATCTATTCGGAGGGCAGAATTCCTGAAGCTTTCTTT.

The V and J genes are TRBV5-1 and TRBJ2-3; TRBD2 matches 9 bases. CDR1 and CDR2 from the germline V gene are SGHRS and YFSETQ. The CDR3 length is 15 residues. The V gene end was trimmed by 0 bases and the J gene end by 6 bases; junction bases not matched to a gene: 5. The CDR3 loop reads CASSLEPSGGDTQYF. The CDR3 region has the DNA TGCGCCAGCAGCTTGGAACCCAGCGGGGGGGATACGCAGTATTTT.

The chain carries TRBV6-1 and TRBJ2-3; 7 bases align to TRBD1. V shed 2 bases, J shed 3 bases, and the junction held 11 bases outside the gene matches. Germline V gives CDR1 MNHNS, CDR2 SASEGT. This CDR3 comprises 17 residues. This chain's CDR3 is CASSESLPWTGTDTQYF. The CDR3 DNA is TGTGCCAGCAGTGAATCCCTCCCTTGGACAGGTACAGATACGCAGTATTTT.

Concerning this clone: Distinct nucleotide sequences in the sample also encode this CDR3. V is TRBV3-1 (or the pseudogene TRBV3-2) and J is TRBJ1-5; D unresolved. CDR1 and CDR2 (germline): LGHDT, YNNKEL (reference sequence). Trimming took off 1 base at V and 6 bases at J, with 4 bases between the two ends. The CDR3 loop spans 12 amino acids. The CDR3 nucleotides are TGTGCCAGCAGCCAAGGCGCTCAGCCCCAGCATTTT. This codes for CASSQGAQPQHF.

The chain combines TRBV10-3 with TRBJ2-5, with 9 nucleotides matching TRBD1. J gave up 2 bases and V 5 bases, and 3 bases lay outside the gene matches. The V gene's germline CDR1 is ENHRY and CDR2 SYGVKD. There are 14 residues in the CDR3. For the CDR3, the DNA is TGTGCCATCAGTCAGGGGACAGGGCAAGAGACCCAGTACTTC. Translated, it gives CAISQGTGQETQYF.